Below, 10 T cell receptor beta chains from the same sample are listed, as sequenced in a study of CD8 T cells in ankylosing spondylitis. TCRdb reprocessed the 5' RACE reads with MiXCR, giving one entry per CDR3 protein. The table includes approximately 38,000 distinct CDR3 sequences, 2.7% detected once. The sequencing sample was made of blood, either unsorted or a sorted T cell fraction (not recorded which). All receptors come from a male donor with ankylosing spondylitis or in good health (not recorded which).

Ten or more counts support this clonotype. The chain links TRBV9 to TRBJ2-3; 7 bases line up with TRBD2. V lost 3 bases and J lost 0; bases outside the gene matches: 1. The germline V gene encodes CDR1 SGDLS and CDR2 YYNGEE. CDR3 length equals 14 residues. The chain's CDR3 is CASSDGGSTDTQYF. In DNA, the CDR3 is TGTGCCAGCAGCGACGGGGGGAGCACAGATACGCAGTATTTT.

This chain joins TRBV9 and TRBJ2-4; perhaps TRBD2 as D (6 bases). Germline V gene data show CDR1 as SGDLS and CDR2 as YYNGEE. The ends were cut back, 0 bases at V and 0 bases at J, with 16 bases in the middle. The CDR3 length is 18 residues. The CDR3 coding sequence is TGTGCCAGCAGCGTAGGAATAAATGGACTACAAGCCAAAAACATTCAGTACTTC. Encoded protein: CASSVGINGLQAKNIQYF.

This clonotype was seen many times. This chain joins TRBV9 and TRBJ2-2; D may be TRBD1 (5 bases). Germline-derived CDR1 and CDR2 are SGDLS and YYNGEE. Trimming stripped 0 bases from V and 0 bases from J, with 6 bases between. This CDR3 region has 15 residues. CDR3 coding DNA: TGTGCCAGCAGCGTAGCGACAGCGAACACCGGGGAGCTGTTTTTT. Its translation: CASSVATANTGELFF.

The sample holds many counts of this clonotype. V is TRBV9 and J is TRBJ1-3; D remains ambiguous. Per germline, CDR1 SGDLS and CDR2 YYNGEE. V dropped 0 bases and J dropped 0 bases, with 7 bases sitting between them. The CDR3 consists of 15 residues. In DNA form, the CDR3 reads TGTGCCAGCAGCGTAGCCGGGAGCTCTGGAAACACCATATATTTT. It is translated as CASSVAGSSGNTIYF.

As to this clonotype: A much larger clone differs by one base, so this may be a read error. The rearrangement uses TRBV9 and TRBJ2-3; 11 bases agree with TRBD2. Germline trimming cut 0 bases from V and 4 bases from J; bases unmatched to any gene: 7. CDR1 SGDLS and CDR2 YYNGEE come from the germline V gene. This CDR3 has 17 residues. For the CDR3, the DNA is TGTGCCAGCAGCGTAGAGTTAGCGGGAGGGCCCCCAGATACGCAGTATTTT. Its translation: CASSVELAGGPPDTQYF.

As for this clonotype: This may arise from a read error, as a much more abundant clone is one base away. The chain recombines TRBV9 with TRBJ2-5; D might be TRBD1 (6 bases). The CDR3 contains 13 residues. Germline values: CDR1 SGDLS, CDR2 YYNGEE. CDR3 sequence (DNA): TGTACCAGCAGCCTCCGGACAGAAGAGACCCAGTACTTC. Protein product: CTSSLRTEETQYF.

This clonotype showed up many times. V gene TRBV9 combines with J gene TRBJ1-2; TRBD1 matches at 8 bases. This CDR3 contains 17 residues. The germline V gene encodes CDR1 SGDLS and CDR2 YYNGEE. Germline trimming cut 0 bases from V and 6 bases from J; bases unmatched to any gene: 13. The CDR3 coding sequence is TGTGCCAGCAGCGTAGGTTTTGGGACAGGTTCAAGGGATGGCTACACCTTC. Translated: CASSVGFGTGSRDGYTF.

This clonotype appeared many times. The chain carries TRBV9 and TRBJ1-5; D call uncertain. Germline lookup yields CDR1 SGDLS and CDR2 YYNGEE. With 0 bases removed from V and 1 base from J, the gap between germline ends came to 5 bases. This CDR3 contains 14 residues. The CDR3 loop reads CASSVGGSNQPQHF. CDR3 bases: TGTGCCAGCAGCGTAGGCGGGAGCAATCAGCCCCAGCATTTT. The full variable domain, completed using reference TRBV9 and TRBJ1-5, is DSGVTQTPKHLITATGQRVTLRCSPRSGDLSVYWYQQSLDQGLQFLIQYYNGEERAKGNILERFSAQQFPDLHSELNLSSLELGDSALYFCASSVGGSNQPQHFGDGTRLSIL.

This clonotype came up many times. The rearrangement joins TRBV9 to TRBJ2-3, with 8 bases matching TRBD2. V lost 4 bases and J lost 0; bases outside the gene matches: 4. This CDR3 contains 15 residues. The germline CDR1 and CDR2 sequences are SGDLS and YYNGEE. The CDR3 is CASSPLAGSTDTQYF. The DNA for the CDR3 is TGTGCCAGCAGCCCCCTAGCGGGTAGCACAGATACGCAGTATTTT.

The V gene is TRBV9, the J gene TRBJ2-5, with D perhaps being TRBD1 or TRBD2 (6 bases each). V lost 0 bases, J lost 5 bases, and 11 bases lay in between. Germline CDR1 and CDR2: SGDLS and YYNGEE. The CDR3 sequence is 14 residues long. CDR3 nucleotide sequence: TGTGCCAGCAGCGTAGCTCAGGGGAGGGAGACCCAGTACTTC. It specifies CASSVAQGRETQYF.